The 5 T cell receptor beta chains given below trace back to one sample, sequenced in a study of human T cells and chemical hapten exposure. In TCRdb, the RACE reads were re-called with MiXCR into one record per CDR3 protein. The sample shows around 120,000 distinct CDR3 sequences, roughly 13% of them seen only once. Time point meaning: patch test 1, 2 weeks after DPC sensitization. Regarding treatment: therapeutic diphenylcyclopropenone sensitization with weekly scalp DPC. The material sequenced was whole blood, taken in connection with sensitization to the hapten diphenylcyclopropenone (DPC). Source of these receptors: a man aged 18 to 30 with alopecia areata. Some clones in this sample may be carry-over from other donors' samples.

This clonotype was seen only a few times. This rearrangement joins TRBV10-1 to TRBJ1-1; D unclear. V shed 0 bases and J shed 9 bases, with 11 bases lying between them. The CDR3 runs to 13 residues. Per germline, CDR1 WNHNN and CDR2 SYGVQD (reference sequence). CDR3 amino acids: CASSESLGLQAFF. In DNA form, the CDR3 reads TGCGCCAGCAGTGAGTCTTTAGGGCTGCAAGCTTTCTTT.

This clonotype was counted ten times or more. The genes are TRBV20-1 and TRBJ2-3; 9 positions match TRBD1. Germline V lookup: CDR1 DFQATT, CDR2 SNEGSKA (reference sequence). CDR3 length: 15 amino acids. J gave up 2 bases and V 6 bases, and 9 bases lay outside the gene matches. The CDR3 here is CSAINRDRVTDTQYF. CDR3 nucleotide sequence: TGCAGTGCAATCAACCGGGACAGGGTCACAGATACGCAGTATTTT.

With regard to this clonotype: With a much larger clone just one base away, this may be a read error. The V and J genes are TRBV7-2 and TRBJ1-4, with D hard to call. V was cut by 2 bases and J by 6 bases, with 10 bases left in between. The germline V gene has CDR1 SGHTA and CDR2 FQGNSA. The CDR3 is 14 residues long. Here the CDR3 DNA reads TGTGCCAGCAGCTTACCCTCGAGAGATGAAAAACTGTTTTTT. Protein product: CASSLPSRDEKLFF.

This clonotype was seen just once. The rearrangement uses TRBV4-2 and TRBJ1-4; 10 bases align to TRBD1. This CDR3 comprises 17 residues. Germline lookup yields CDR1 LGHNA and CDR2 YNFKEQ. V shed 4 bases and J 8 bases; nucleotides not matched to a gene: 13. CDR3 in amino acids: CASSPGQRQGAWEKLFF. CDR3 nucleotides: TGTGCCAGCAGCCCCGGACAACGACAGGGGGCTTGGGAAAAACTGTTTTTT.

This clonotype turned up a few times. V and J are TRBV6-4 and TRBJ2-2; 7 nucleotides align to TRBD2. The germline CDR1 and CDR2 sequences are MRHNA and SNTAGT. V was pared by 3 bases and J by 4 bases, with 5 bases of the junction left unmatched. The CDR3 loop spans 15 amino acids. CDR3 amino acids: CASSERRGSTGELFF. The DNA of the CDR3 is TGTGCCAGCAGTGAGCGGCGGGGGAGCACCGGGGAGCTGTTTTTT.